This TCR beta chain was sequenced during a study of blood T cell repertoires in COVID-19. As for the study in general: Material from acute and convalescent COVID-19 was sourced from the United States, Italy and Spain. T cells, B-cell-depleted T cells, or PBMCs provided the cDNA or gDNA that served as material.

Germline assignment: CDR1 SNHLY and CDR2 FYNNEI. The V segment lost 5 bases and the J segment 9 bases; nucleotides outside the gene matches: 6. This CDR3 is built from 13 residues. Original handling: Amplification of reference gene primers provided the estimated nucleated cell counts. TCRdb keeps only in-frame clones here, not all; method: immunoSEQ multiplex PCR. V, J and clone size derive from that table, while D and trimming were established from the DNA sequence. The table records 200,000 to 250,000 clones, roughly 80% of them present only once. This TCR was recovered from a woman aged 70-85 years with acute or convalescent COVID-19. The sequencing sample was made of peripheral blood. The rearrangement joins TRBV2 to TRBJ2-1, with 8 positions matching TRBD2. The CDR3 DNA is TGTGCCAGCAGTCAGACTAGCGTGGCTGAGCAGTTCTTC. Translated, it gives CASSQTSVAEQFF.